The 21 T cell receptor beta chains listed next were all sequenced from one sample in a study of tumor-infiltrating lymphocytes in localized non-small cell lung cancer (TCRdb year 2021). The library was obtained by the immunoSEQ multiplex PCR assay. Drawn from immuneACCESS, this table holds only the in-frame rearrangements with V and J called that TCRdb kept. Clones are partly lost; checked studies trace under half to an unresolved V gene and leave the rest unexplained. This sample holds some 22,000 clones; roughly 80% were observed only once. Under 4% of the sample is in the top ten clones. What was sequenced was lung tumor tissue. These receptors all come from a human donor with non-small cell lung cancer.

The chain recombines TRBV28 with TRBJ1-1; D is unclear. Per the germline V gene, CDR1 is MDHEN and CDR2 is SYDVKM. V was shortened by 4 bases and J by 4 bases, with 13 bases between the two germline ends. This CDR3 is 14 amino acids long. The CDR3: CASSSTSLSTEAFF. The CDR3 coding sequence is TGTGCCAGCAGTTCAACCTCCCTAAGCACTGAAGCTTTCTTT.

The chain carries TRBV19 and TRBJ1-3; D uncertain. V was clipped by 6 bases and J by 4 bases, with 16 bases between them. CDR1 is LNHDA, CDR2 SQIVND, per germline (reference sequence). The CDR3 sequence is 15 residues long. CDR3 sequence reads: CASSMAGSTGNTIYF. Here the CDR3 DNA reads TGTGCCAGTAGCATGGCTGGCTCCACCGGAAACACCATATATTTT.

This clone was seen only once. This chain uses TRBV7-2 with TRBJ2-1; 7 bases map to TRBD2. This CDR3 has 14 residues. J was trimmed by 9 bases and V by 1 base; bases with no gene match: 6. Per the germline V gene, CDR1 is SGHTA and CDR2 is FQGNSA. CDR3 amino acids: CASSLDSGPGEQFF. The CDR3 nucleotides are TGTGCCAGCAGCTTAGATAGCGGGCCCGGTGAGCAGTTCTTC.

The chain couples TRBV19 to TRBJ1-5; TRBD1 might be the D (6 bases). CDR1 is LNHDA, CDR2 SQIVND, per germline (reference sequence). Trimming removed 5 bases at V and 8 bases at J, with 13 bases between. This CDR3 contains 13 residues. CDR3 nucleotide sequence: TGTGCCAGTAGTTTGGGGGGCTACGAGCCCCAGCATTTT. Its translation: CASSLGGYEPQHF. Supplemented by reference TRBV19 and TRBJ1-5, the full variable domain reads DGGITQSPKYLFRKEGQNVTLSCEQNLNHDAMYWYRQDPGQGLRLIYYSQIVNDFQKGDIAEGYSVSREKKESFPLTVTSAQKNPTAFYLCASSLGGYEPQHFGDGTRLSIL.

V and J are TRBV19 and TRBJ2-1, with TRBD1 as a possible D gene (7 bases). The CDR3 runs to 14 residues. V lost 7 bases and J lost 12, with 22 bases in between. Germline lookup yields CDR1 LNHDA and CDR2 SQIVND (reference sequence). The CDR3 region is CASNLGQRGGRQFF. CDR3 coding DNA: TGTGCCAGTAATCTGGGACAGAGGGGAGGAAGGCAGTTCTTC.

This rearrangement joins TRBV19 to TRBJ2-3; D might be TRBD2 (7 bases). CDR1 LNHDA and CDR2 SQIVND come from the germline V gene (reference sequence). V lost 4 bases, J lost 3 bases, and 14 bases lay in between. CDR3 length: 15 residues. The CDR3 sequence is CASSTQGRGTDTQYF. In DNA form, the CDR3 reads TGTGCCAGTAGTACCCAGGGGAGGGGGACAGATACGCAGTATTTT.

V and J are TRBV29-1 and TRBJ1-2, with 10 positions matching TRBD1. The CDR3 consists of 13 residues. The ends lost 5 bases at V and 6 bases at J; junction bases unmatched: 6. CDR1 is SQVTM and CDR2 is ANQGSEA in the germline V gene. The DNA for the CDR3 is TGCAGCGTTAGAGACGGGACAGGGGATGGCTACACCTTC. It encodes CSVRDGTGDGYTF.

The chain uses TRBV6-1 and TRBJ1-2; D gene ambiguous. V lost 0 bases, J lost 2 bases, and 7 bases lay in between. The CDR3 sequence is 14 residues long. The V gene's germline CDR1 is MNHNS and CDR2 SASEGT. CDR3: CASSEARANYGYTF. The CDR3 DNA is TGTGCCAGCAGTGAAGCTCGGGCGAACTATGGCTACACCTTC.

V is TRBV18 and J is TRBJ2-3, with 9 positions matching TRBD2. The CDR3 has 15 residues. Unmatched junction bases numbered 4, after V lost 3 bases and J lost 3 bases. The germline V gene encodes CDR1 KGHSH and CDR2 LQKENI. DNA of the CDR3: TGTGCCAGCTCACCCCGCGGGAGGGGAACAGATACGCAGTATTTT. Translation gives CASSPRGRGTDTQYF.

This clone was counted a single time. This chain uses TRBV7-9 with TRBJ1-2; 9 nucleotides line up with TRBD1. This CDR3 region has 14 residues. Germline lookup yields CDR1 SEHNR and CDR2 FQNEAQ (reference sequence). The ends lost 3 bases at V and 7 bases at J; junction bases unmatched: 6. Written as DNA, the CDR3 is TGTGCCAGCAGCTTCCCGGGACAGGGTTTTGGCTACACCTTC. Its translation is CASSFPGQGFGYTF. The complete variable domain, with remaining parts taken from reference TRBV7-9 and TRBJ1-2, reads DTGVSQNPRHKITKRGQNVTFRCDPISEHNRLYWYRQTLGQGPEFLTYFQNEAQLEKSRLLSDRFSAERPKGSFSTLEIQRTEQGDSAMYLCASSFPGQGFGYTFGSGTRLTVV.

V usage is TRBV30 and J usage is TRBJ1-1; no clear D gene. V gave up 0 bases and J gave up 1 base, with 6 bases separating them. The CDR3 has 13 residues. Per germline, CDR1 GTSNPN and CDR2 SVGIG (reference sequence). For the CDR3, the DNA is TGTGCCTGGAGTGTAGCAGGGAACACTGAAGCTTTCTTT. Its translation is CAWSVAGNTEAFF.

This chain joins TRBV30 and TRBJ1-1; D gene unclear. Germline values: CDR1 GTSNPN, CDR2 SVGIG (reference sequence). The CDR3 runs 11 residues. Trimming removed 5 bases from V and 5 bases from J, with 9 bases in between. CDR3 sequence reads: CAWARSTEAFF. The CDR3 DNA follows: TGTGCCTGGGCCAGAAGTACTGAAGCTTTCTTT.

The V and J genes are TRBV7-9 and TRBJ2-1; no definite D call. The V gene's germline CDR1 is SEHNR and CDR2 FQNEAQ (reference sequence). This CDR3 comprises 12 residues. Between the trimmed V and J ends, which lost 5 bases and 6 bases, there was a span of 8 bases. For the CDR3, the DNA is TGTGCCAGCAGCATTATCGGCAATGAGCAGTTCTTC. This sequence encodes CASSIIGNEQFF. Using reference TRBV7-9 and TRBJ2-1 for the parts outside the CDR3, the full variable domain is DTGVSQNPRHKITKRGQNVTFRCDPISEHNRLYWYRQTLGQGPEFLTYFQNEAQLEKSRLLSDRFSAERPKGSFSTLEIQRTEQGDSAMYLCASSIIGNEQFFGPGTRLTVL.

This sequence joins TRBV5-4 and TRBJ2-1; 9 bases fit TRBD2. V shed 5 bases, J shed 0 bases, and the junction held 9 bases outside the gene matches. In germline, CDR1 is SGHNT, CDR2 YYREEE (reference sequence). This CDR3 is 17 amino acids long. In DNA form, the CDR3 reads TGTGCCAGCAGTCTCGGACTAGCGTCGTTCTCCTACAATGAGCAGTTCTTC. It is translated as CASSLGLASFSYNEQFF. Full variable domain (missing parts from reference TRBV5-4 and TRBJ2-1): ETGVTQSPTHLIKTRGQQVTLRCSSQSGHNTVSWYQQALGQGPQFIFQYYREEENGRGNFPPRFSGLQFPNYSSELNVNALELDDSALYLCASSLGLASFSYNEQFFGPGTRLTVL.

V gene TRBV6-5 combines with J gene TRBJ2-1; a weak D match, TRBD2 (6 bases). V lost 4 bases and J 2 bases, leaving 12 bases between the germline ends. The CDR3 has 15 residues. Germline assignment: CDR1 MNHEY and CDR2 SVGAGI. For the CDR3, the DNA is TGTGCCAGCAGTTCCCTCGGCGGGACCTACAATGAGCAGTTCTTC. It encodes CASSSLGGTYNEQFF.

This sequence joins TRBV12-5 and TRBJ2-3; TRBD2 agrees at 9 bases. CDR1 and CDR2 (germline): LGHNT, FRNRAP. This CDR3 has 15 amino acids. The ends lost 2 bases at V and 9 bases at J; junction bases unmatched: 9. CDR3 bases: TGTGCTAGTGGTTTGCGGGTAGCGGGAGTAGAAACGCAGTATTTT. It codes for CASGLRVAGVETQYF.

This clone has only one observation. This chain links TRBV4-2 with TRBJ2-3, with a weak D call TRBD1 (6 bases). V shed 6 bases and J shed 6 bases, with 13 bases lying between them. The germline gives CDR1 LGHNA, CDR2 YNFKEQ. The CDR3 has 13 amino acids. CDR3 nucleotides: TGTGCCAGCAGGTCGACCAGGGGCGATACGCAGTATTTT. It translates to CASRSTRGDTQYF.

J is TRBJ2-1 and V is TRBV5-4, with TRBD1 matching over 9 bases. The junction had 9 bases not matched to a gene; V was cut back by 0 bases and J by 8 bases. The germline gives CDR1 SGHNT, CDR2 YYREEE (reference sequence). CDR3 length: 16 amino acids. For the CDR3, the DNA is TGTGCCAGCAGCTTGGGCGGGACAGGGATAGGGCATGAGCAGTTCTTC. As protein: CASSLGGTGIGHEQFF. Variable domain in full (rest from reference TRBV5-4 and TRBJ2-1): ETGVTQSPTHLIKTRGQQVTLRCSSQSGHNTVSWYQQALGQGPQFIFQYYREEENGRGNFPPRFSGLQFPNYSSELNVNALELDDSALYLCASSLGGTGIGHEQFFGPGTRLTVL.

The chain employs TRBV15 and TRBJ2-1, with 12 bases matching TRBD2. CDR1 LNHNV and CDR2 YYDKDF come from the germline V gene (reference sequence). The CDR3 has 16 amino acids. The V and J ends lost 3 bases and 6 bases, in that order; junction bases with no gene match: 6. For the CDR3, the DNA is TGTGCCACCAGCAGGGCGACTAGCGGGAGTCCCAATGAGCAGTTCTTC. The encoded protein is CATSRATSGSPNEQFF. The full variable domain, its missing parts supplied by reference TRBV15 and TRBJ2-1, is DAMVIQNPRYQVTQFGKPVTLSCSQTLNHNVMYWYQQKSSQAPKLLFHYYDKDFNNEADTPDNFQSRRPNTSFCFLDIRSPGLGDTAMYLCATSRATSGSPNEQFFGPGTRLTVL.

The chain is built from TRBV6-5 and TRBJ2-7; possible D gene TRBD1, 5 bases. This CDR3 comprises 14 residues. Germline CDR1 MNHEY, CDR2 SVGAGI. V lost 2 bases and J lost 4, with 12 bases in between. CDR3 sequence: CASSYDPRQYEQYF. CDR3 coding DNA: TGTGCCAGCAGTTACGACCCCCGACAGTACGAGCAGTACTTC.

The genes are TRBV19 and TRBJ1-1, with TRBD1 as a possible D gene (6 bases). Germline-derived CDR1 and CDR2 are LNHDA and SQIVND (reference sequence). The CDR3 totals 15 residues. V lost 5 bases and J 5 bases, leaving 18 bases between the germline ends. CDR3 bases: TGTGCCAGTAGTCCACGGGTAAGGGGGAAGACTGAAGCTTTCTTT. Its protein product is CASSPRVRGKTEAFF.